These T cell receptor beta chains were read from a single sample in a study of control samples from healthy donors and cancer patients. Using immunoSEQ multiplex PCR, the repertoire was profiled, and TCRdb retains in-frame clones only, with some absent. In the table there are some 120,000 clones, about 87% of which are singletons. Source material: blood. These receptors originate from a man in his 60s in good health. The CDR3 runs from the conserved cysteine through the conserved F or W. D genes are given only for firm matches. Clone size is stated in some rows and not others, as once, few, many or a class when expanded.

CDR3 protein: CASSASDRENSPLHF; CDR3 DNA: TGTGCCAGCAGCGCCAGCGACAGGGAAAATTCACCCCTCCACTTT; V gene: TRBV9; J gene: TRBJ1-6; D gene: TRBD1; clone size: NA
CDR3 protein: CASSLVAGGPGELFF; CDR3 DNA: TGCGCCAGCAGCTTGGTCGCCGGAGGTCCCGGGGAGCTGTTTTTT; V gene: TRBV5-1; J gene: TRBJ2-2; D gene: NA; clone size: NA
CDR3 protein: CASSTQTGDGYEQYF; CDR3 DNA: TGTGCCAGTAGTACTCAGACAGGGGACGGCTACGAGCAGTACTTC; V gene: TRBV19; J gene: TRBJ2-7; D gene: TRBD1; clone size: NA
CDR3 protein: CASSLSLADSYEQYF; CDR3 DNA: TGTGCCAGCAGTTTATCCCTGGCTGACTCCTACGAGCAGTACTTC; V gene: TRBV27; J gene: TRBJ2-7; D gene: NA; clone size: NA
CDR3 protein: CAWSAGEDQPQHF; CDR3 DNA: TGTGCCTGGAGTGCTGGGGAGGATCAGCCCCAGCATTTT; V gene: TRBV30; J gene: TRBJ1-5; D gene: NA; clone size: NA
CDR3 protein: CASSTGQAVNQPQHF; CDR3 DNA: TGTGCCAGCAGCACAGGACAGGCAGTAAATCAGCCCCAGCATTTT; V gene: TRBV9; J gene: TRBJ1-5; D gene: TRBD1; clone size: NA
CDR3 protein: CATSRGGATNEKLFF; CDR3 DNA: TGTGCCACCAGCAGAGGAGGAGCAACTAATGAAAAACTGTTTTTT; V gene: TRBV15; J gene: TRBJ1-4; D gene: NA; clone size: once
CDR3 protein: CASSLAAGYQPQHF; CDR3 DNA: TGTGCCAGCAGCTTAGCGGCCGGGTATCAGCCCCAGCATTTT; V gene: TRBV7-9; J gene: TRBJ1-5; D gene: NA; clone size: NA
CDR3 protein: CASSTDLNYGYTF; CDR3 DNA: TGTGCCAGTAGTACGGACCTTAACTATGGCTACACCTTC; V gene: TRBV19; J gene: TRBJ1-2; D gene: NA; clone size: few
CDR3 protein: CASSLGQSDTGELFF; CDR3 DNA: TGTGCCAGCAGCTTAGGTCAGAGCGACACCGGGGAGCTGTTTTTT; V gene: TRBV7-2; J gene: TRBJ2-2; D gene: NA; clone size: NA
CDR3 protein: CASSDSGGSSYEQYF; CDR3 DNA: TGTGCCAGTAGTGATAGCGGGGGGAGCTCCTACGAGCAGTACTTC; V gene: TRBV19; J gene: TRBJ2-7; D gene: TRBD2; clone size: NA
CDR3 protein: CASSDQGVGTEAFF; CDR3 DNA: TGTGCCAGCAGTGATCAGGGCGTCGGCACTGAAGCTTTCTTT; V gene: TRBV6-2/TRBV6-3; J gene: TRBJ1-1; D gene: NA; clone size: NA
CDR3 protein: CASSLDGPTDTQYF; CDR3 DNA: TGCGCCAGCAGCTTGGACGGGCCCACAGATACGCAGTATTTT; V gene: TRBV5-1; J gene: TRBJ2-3; D gene: NA; clone size: NA
CDR3 protein: CASSSPGQGIADTQYF; CDR3 DNA: TGTGCCAGCAGTTCCCCGGGACAGGGAATCGCAGATACGCAGTATTTT; V gene: TRBV28; J gene: TRBJ2-3; D gene: TRBD1; clone size: NA
CDR3 protein: CASSVNRENTEAFF; CDR3 DNA: TGTGCCAGCAGTGTCAACAGGGAGAACACTGAAGCTTTCTTT; V gene: TRBV6-4; J gene: TRBJ1-1; D gene: NA; clone size: NA
CDR3 protein: CASSLAYRYEQYF; CDR3 DNA: TGTGCCAGCAGCTTAGCTTACAGATACGAGCAGTACTTC; V gene: TRBV7-2; J gene: TRBJ2-7; D gene: NA; clone size: NA
CDR3 protein: CASSQDLWGTGTFGYGYTF; CDR3 DNA: TGCGCCAGCAGCCAAGATCTGTGGGGGACAGGGACCTTTGGCTATGGCTACACCTTC; V gene: TRBV4-3; J gene: TRBJ1-2; D gene: TRBD1; clone size: NA
CDR3 protein: CASSFEGRGSPLHF; CDR3 DNA: TGTGCCAGCAGTTTTGAGGGGCGCGGATCACCCCTCCACTTT; V gene: TRBV27; J gene: TRBJ1-6; D gene: NA; clone size: NA
CDR3 protein: CASSLNFGYTF; CDR3 DNA: TGTGCCAGCAGTTTGAATTTTGGCTACACCTTC; V gene: TRBV12-3/TRBV12-4; J gene: TRBJ1-2; D gene: NA; clone size: few
CDR3 protein: CASSFLAVGNNEQFF; CDR3 DNA: TGCGCCAGCAGCTTCCTGGCAGTCGGTAACAATGAGCAGTTCTTC; V gene: TRBV5-1; J gene: TRBJ2-1; D gene: NA; clone size: NA
CDR3 protein: CASSLPGVENEKLFF; CDR3 DNA: TGTGCCAGCAGCTTACCCGGGGTTGAAAATGAAAAACTGTTTTTT; V gene: TRBV7-9; J gene: TRBJ1-4; D gene: NA; clone size: few
CDR3 protein: CASSLDAGSTDTQYF; CDR3 DNA: TGTGCCAGCAGCTTAGATGCGGGTAGCACAGATACGCAGTATTTT; V gene: TRBV7-2; J gene: TRBJ2-3; D gene: NA; clone size: NA